The clone carrying this T cell receptor beta chain was seen a few times. The antigen is undetermined. These data come from a study of T cells in Graves' hyperthyroidism and ophthalmopathy. Notes on the study in general: In the blood, most expanded thyroid clonotypes above 0.001 appeared as well.

Each person with ophthalmopathy scored at least 3 on the Clinical Activity Score, reached NOSPECS grade 4 or higher, and had been ill under 3 months. The source material, RNA transcripts, was used to amplify TCR beta CDR3 regions. TCR CDR3 underwent first-round RT-PCR with the HTBI primer set. One entry per CDR3 protein, called by TCRdb with MiXCR from the multiplex PCR reads. The sample shows 500,000 to 650,000 distinct CDR3 sequences, roughly 15% of them seen only once. V lost 0 bases to trimming and J lost 7 bases, with 7 bases between them. Germline V gives CDR1 MNHGY, CDR2 SAAAGT. The CDR3 has 14 residues.

This TCR came from a woman under 30 with Graves' ophthalmopathy. This sequence joins TRBV6-8 and TRBJ1-6; no firm D call. Sequencing was carried out using blood. The CDR3 spells CASSYSRANSPLHF. CDR3 DNA: TGTGCCAGCAGTTACTCGCGGGCCAATTCACCCCTCCACTTT.